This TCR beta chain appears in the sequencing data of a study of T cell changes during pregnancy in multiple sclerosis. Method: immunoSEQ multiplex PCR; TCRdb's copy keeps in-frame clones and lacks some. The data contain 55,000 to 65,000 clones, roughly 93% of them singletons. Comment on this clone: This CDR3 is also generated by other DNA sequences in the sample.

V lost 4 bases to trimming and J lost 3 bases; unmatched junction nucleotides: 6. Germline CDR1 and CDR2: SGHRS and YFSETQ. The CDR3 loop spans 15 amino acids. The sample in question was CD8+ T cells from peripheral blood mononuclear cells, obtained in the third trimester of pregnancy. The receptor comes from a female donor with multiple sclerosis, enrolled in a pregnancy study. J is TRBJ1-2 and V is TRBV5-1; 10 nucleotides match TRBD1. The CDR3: CASSPEGQGYYGYTF. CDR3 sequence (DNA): TGCGCCAGCAGCCCCGAGGGACAGGGGTACTATGGCTACACCTTC.